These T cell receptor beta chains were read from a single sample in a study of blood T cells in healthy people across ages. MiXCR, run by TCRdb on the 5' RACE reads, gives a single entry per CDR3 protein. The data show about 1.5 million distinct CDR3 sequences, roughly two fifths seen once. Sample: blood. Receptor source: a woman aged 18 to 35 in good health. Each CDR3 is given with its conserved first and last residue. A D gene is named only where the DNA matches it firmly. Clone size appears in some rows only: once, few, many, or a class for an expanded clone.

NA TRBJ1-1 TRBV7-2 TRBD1 CASSISTGLNTEAFF TGTGCCAGCAGCATCTCGACAGGGTTGAACACTGAAGCTTTCTTT
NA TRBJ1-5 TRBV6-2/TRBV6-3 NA CASSYKGGVQPQHF TGTGCCAGCAGTTACAAGGGGGGCGTTCAGCCCCAGCATTTT
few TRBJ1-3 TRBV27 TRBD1 CASSRGRGLGNTIYF TGTGCCAGCAGTAGGGGCAGGGGGCTTGGAAACACCATATATTTT
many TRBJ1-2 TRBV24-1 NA CATSEYGNYGYTF TGTGCCACCAGTGAATACGGGAACTATGGCTACACCTTC
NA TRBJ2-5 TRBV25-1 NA CASSEWDRGANTQETQYF TGTGCCAGCAGTGAATGGGATCGGGGGGCGAACACCCAAGAGACCCAGTACTTC
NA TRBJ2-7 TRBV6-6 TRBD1 CATSQGQALYEQYF TGTGCCACGAGCCAGGGACAGGCCCTATACGAGCAGTACTTC
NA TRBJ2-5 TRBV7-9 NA CASIPSTRVSETQYF TGTGCCAGCATCCCCTCGACACGGGTCTCGGAGACCCAGTACTTC
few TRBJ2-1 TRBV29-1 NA CSVEEASYNEQFF TGCAGCGTTGAAGAAGCCAGTTACAATGAGCAGTTCTTC
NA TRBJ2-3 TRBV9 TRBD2 CASSPGGNRYTDTQYF TGTGCCAGCAGCCCGGGGGGGAACAGGTACACAGATACGCAGTATTTT
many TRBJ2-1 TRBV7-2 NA CASSARLYNEQFF TGTGCCAGCAGCGCTCGACTATACAATGAGCAGTTCTTC
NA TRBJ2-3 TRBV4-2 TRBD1 CASSHSGQGIGTDTQYF TGTGCCAGCAGCCATAGCGGACAGGGGATCGGCACAGATACGCAGTATTTT
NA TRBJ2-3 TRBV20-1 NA CSATWWGHGTDTQYF TGCAGCGCTACGTGGTGGGGGCACGGCACAGATACGCAGTATTTT
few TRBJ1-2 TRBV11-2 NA CASSLARQGNYGYTF TGTGCCAGCAGCTTAGCGAGGCAGGGGAACTATGGCTACACCTTC
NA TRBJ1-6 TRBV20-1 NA CSAIRGSYNSPLHF TGCAGTGCTATAAGGGGGTCCTATAATTCACCCCTCCACTTT
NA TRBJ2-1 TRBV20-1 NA CSATRPGVNSEQFF TGCAGTGCCACCCGGCCAGGGGTTAATAGTGAGCAGTTCTTC
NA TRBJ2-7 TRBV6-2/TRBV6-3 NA CASSSRATPSYEQYF TGTGCCAGCAGTTCGCGTGCCACCCCTTCCTACGAGCAGTACTTC
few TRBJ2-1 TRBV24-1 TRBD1 CATSNPGQGDNEQFF TGTGCCACATCAAACCCGGGACAGGGGGACAATGAGCAGTTCTTC
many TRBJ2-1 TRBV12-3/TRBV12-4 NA CASSPGSPYNEQFF TGTGCCAGCAGTCCAGGGAGCCCCTACAATGAGCAGTTCTTC
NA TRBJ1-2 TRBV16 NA CASSPQVQGYTF TGTGCCAGCAGCCCACAGGTTCAAGGCTACACCTTC
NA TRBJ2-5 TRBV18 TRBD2 CASSPPPAGASEQYF TGTGCCAGCTCACCACCGCCAGCGGGAGCGTCTGAGCAGTACTTC
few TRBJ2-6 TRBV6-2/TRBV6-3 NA CASSLGRISGANVLTF TGTGCCAGCAGTCTTGGACGGATCTCTGGGGCCAACGTCCTGACTTTC
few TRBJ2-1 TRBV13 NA CASSLGGGAHNEQFF TGTGCCAGCAGCTTAGGAGGGGGGGCGCACAATGAGCAGTTCTTC
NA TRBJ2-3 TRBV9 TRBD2 CASSVEGLAAHRQYF TGTGCCAGCAGCGTGGAAGGACTAGCGGCCCATAGGCAGTATTTT
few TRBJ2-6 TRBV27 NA CASRKARDSGANVLTF TGTGCCAGCCGAAAGGCCAGAGACTCTGGGGCCAACGTCCTGACTTTC
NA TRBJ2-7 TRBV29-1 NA CSVASERPYEQYF TGCAGCGTTGCTAGCGAAAGACCCTACGAGCAGTACTTC